This TCR beta chain was sequenced in a study of blood T cell repertoires in COVID-19. Looking at the study overall: The United States, Italy and Spain supplied acute and convalescent COVID-19 samples. T cells, B-cell-depleted T cells, or PBMCs provided the cDNA or gDNA that served as material.

Per the authors' pipeline: Reference gene primer amplification yielded estimated nucleated cell counts. The repertoire was sequenced with immunoSEQ multiplex PCR; TCRdb's copy has only in-frame clones and lacks some. The V and J calls and clone size come from that table; D and trimming were worked out from the DNA. The top ten hold approximately 3.9% of the sample, which has more than 70,000 clones, approximately 85% seen once. The CDR3 loop spans 14 amino acids. Trimming left V 0 bases short and J 8 bases short, with 13 bases between. Per germline, CDR1 SGHRS and CDR2 YFSETQ. This receptor was obtained from a man aged 60 to 69 with acute or convalescent COVID-19. Sequenced: peripheral blood. The chain uses TRBV5-1 and TRBJ2-3; D remains unclear. CDR3 DNA sequence: TGCGCCAGCAGCTTGGGCTTCGGTTCTGTTACGCAGTATTTT. Protein product: CASSLGFGSVTQYF. Complete variable domain (other parts from reference TRBV5-1 and TRBJ2-3): KAGVTQTPRYLIKTRGQQVTLSCSPISGHRSVSWYQQTPGQGLQFLFEYFSETQRNKGNFPGRFSGRQFSNSRSEMNVSTLELGDSALYLCASSLGFGSVTQYFGPGTRLTVL.